These 10 T cell receptor beta chains were all obtained from the same sample, sequenced in a study of shared clonotypes between healthy human individuals. Profiling relied on immunoSEQ multiplex PCR, and the TCRdb table lists in-frame clones only, not all of them. The top ten clones hold around 1.5% of a sample with some 1 million clones, approximately 68% of them seen once. Source material: memory CD4+ T cells sorted from blood. The subset here: CD45RA-negative fraction. The receptors were sampled from a man aged 18 to 29 in good health.

The rearrangement uses TRBV27 and TRBJ1-4, with a tentative D call TRBD1 (5 bases). This CDR3 region has 16 residues. Per germline, CDR1 MNHEY and CDR2 SMNVEV (reference sequence). V was shortened by 6 bases and J by 8 bases, with 22 bases between the two germline ends. The CDR3 spells CASSPDRIGRGEKLFF. In DNA, the CDR3 is TGTGCCAGCAGCCCCGATAGGATCGGCCGGGGCGAAAAACTGTTTTTT.

V usage is TRBV6-6 and J usage is TRBJ2-2, with 7 bases identical to TRBD2. The CDR3 is 16 amino acids. The V gene's germline CDR1 is MNHNY and CDR2 SVGAGI (reference sequence). The trim removed 2 bases at V and 1 base at J, leaving 4 bases unmatched. CDR3 sequence: CASSYRASGNTGELFF. The CDR3 DNA sequence: TGTGCCAGCAGTTACAGGGCTAGCGGGAACACCGGGGAGCTGTTTTTT.

Regarding this clone: The same CDR3 can be traced to other DNA sequences in this sample. The chain couples TRBV6-5 to TRBJ1-5, with D possibly being TRBD1 (5 bases). The V gene's germline CDR1 is MNHEY and CDR2 SVGAGI. V gave up 4 bases and J gave up 2 bases, with 9 bases separating them. This CDR3 comprises 14 residues. CDR3 nucleotide sequence: TGTGCCAGCAGTTCCGGGGGAGGCAATCAGCCCCAGCATTTT. It translates to CASSSGGGNQPQHF.

The CDR3 loop is CATNSPGNAQPQHF. CDR3 DNA: TGTGCCACCAACTCCCCCGGGAATGCTCAGCCCCAGCATTTT. This sequence joins TRBV15 and TRBJ1-5; D unclear. The V gene's germline CDR1 is LNHNV and CDR2 YYDKDF (reference sequence). The CDR3 runs to 14 residues. V was clipped by 7 bases and J by 6 bases, with 16 bases between them.

Here the CDR3 reads CASSPPNQAYLQETQYF. The CDR3 DNA follows: TGTGCCAGCTCACCCCCGAATCAGGCTTATTTACAAGAGACCCAGTACTTC. The chain recombines TRBV18 with TRBJ2-5; D call uncertain. From germline, CDR1 is KGHSH and CDR2 LQKENI. V dropped 3 bases and J dropped 2 bases, with 19 bases sitting between them. The CDR3 runs 17 residues.

The J gene is TRBJ2-1, the V gene TRBV5-1; 14 nucleotides match TRBD2. V lost 0 bases, J lost 12 bases, and 5 bases stayed unmatched. Germline V lookup: CDR1 SGHRS, CDR2 YFSETQ. The CDR3 covers 15 residues. The CDR3 nucleotides read TGCGCCAGCAGCTTGGCCCCGGGACTAGCGGGGGCGCAGTTCTTC. Encoded protein: CASSLAPGLAGAQFF.

This chain connects TRBV5-1 to TRBJ1-2, with D uncertain. CDR1 is SGHRS and CDR2 is YFSETQ in the germline V gene. The CDR3 runs 13 residues. V was pared by 1 base and J by 3 bases, with 7 bases between. The DNA for the CDR3 is TGCGCCAGCAGCTTGTACAGAGACTATGGCTACACCTTC. Translating gives CASSLYRDYGYTF.

The chain employs TRBV27 and TRBJ2-7; 7 bases agree with TRBD2. Germline V gene sequence: CDR1 MNHEY, CDR2 SMNVEV (reference sequence). The CDR3 loop spans 17 amino acids. V trimming: 7 bases; J trimming: 3 bases; junction bases outside the gene matches: 18. The CDR3 nucleotides read TGTGCCAGCAATACCCGGGGAGGGAAAGGCGCTGGCTACGAGCAGTACTTC. The encoded protein is CASNTRGGKGAGYEQYF.

This chain's CDR3 is CASSVELRSSQSYNEQFF. CDR3 nucleotides: TGTGCCAGCAGTGTCGAGTTAAGGTCGTCGCAGTCCTACAATGAGCAGTTCTTC. This chain links TRBV2 with TRBJ2-1; D is unresolved. This CDR3 spans 18 amino acids. Trimming stripped 4 bases from V and 1 base from J, with 20 bases between. The germline gives CDR1 SNHLY, CDR2 FYNNEI.

This rearrangement joins TRBV5-1 to TRBJ2-7, with D maybe TRBD2 (5 bases). Germline V lookup: CDR1 SGHRS, CDR2 YFSETQ. The V end was cut by 0 bases, the J end by 3 bases, with 13 bases between. CDR3 length: 15 amino acids. As DNA, the CDR3 is TGCGCCAGCAGCTTGGGTGGTAGCGCGAACTACGAGCAGTACTTC. It codes for CASSLGGSANYEQYF.